This T cell receptor beta chain originates from a study of T cell responses to AZD1222 COVID-19 vaccine. Repertoires were generated with immunoSEQ multiplex PCR, while TCRdb's copy carries only in-frame clones and drops some. The table records around 150,000 clones, roughly 92% of them present only once. Points from the study as a whole: At study baseline, merely over 5 AZD1222 recipients were seropositive. Repertoire samples came only from after the peak T cell response.

Points on this clone: What it binds is not known.

The CDR3 loop spans 11 amino acids. Germline V lookup: CDR1 KGHSH, CDR2 LQKENI. Trimming stripped 1 base from V and 8 bases from J, with 5 bases between. This sequence originates from an adult in good health. The V call is TRBV18, the J call TRBJ1-1; no definite D call. This sample comprised peripheral blood, obtained on day 0 of AZD1222 vaccination. CDR3 nucleotide sequence: TGTGCCAGCTCACCACAGGGAGAAGCTTTCTTT. Protein product: CASSPQGEAFF.